A single sample is the source of the 3 T cell receptor beta chains below, sequenced in a study of blood T cell repertoires in COVID-19. Generated by immunoSEQ multiplex PCR, the TCRdb table keeps only in-frame clones and is missing some. The sample lists over 45,000 clones, 91% occurring once. Sequencing used peripheral blood. The receptor source for this set is a human donor in a cohort sampled during active COVID-19.

The rearrangement uses TRBV18 and TRBJ2-2; D gene uncertain. CDR3 size: 15 residues. The germline gives CDR1 KGHSH, CDR2 LQKENI. The V end lost 1 base, the J end lost 2 bases, and 8 bases lay between the germline ends. CDR3: CASSPHPSNTGELFF. The CDR3, as DNA: TGTGCCAGCTCACCACATCCGAGCAACACCGGGGAGCTGTTTTTT.

The chain couples TRBV15 to TRBJ1-1, with TRBD1 as a possible D gene (6 bases). The germline V gene encodes CDR1 LNHNV and CDR2 YYDKDF (reference sequence). This CDR3 region has 15 residues. V lost 1 base and J lost 1, with 10 bases in between. The CDR3 sequence: CATSRAGTSNTEAFF. CDR3 DNA sequence: TGTGCCACCAGCAGAGCTGGGACATCGAACACTGAAGCTTTCTTT.

The rearrangement links TRBV7-6 to TRBJ2-1, with 7 bases aligning to TRBD1. V lost 7 bases and J lost 4; bases outside the gene matches: 13. The CDR3 contains 16 residues. Germline V gene data show CDR1 as SGHVS and CDR2 as FNYEAQ. The CDR3 DNA is TGTGCCAGCACCCGATTGATAGGGACAGCTTACAATGAGCAGTTCTTC. This gives the protein CASTRLIGTAYNEQFF.